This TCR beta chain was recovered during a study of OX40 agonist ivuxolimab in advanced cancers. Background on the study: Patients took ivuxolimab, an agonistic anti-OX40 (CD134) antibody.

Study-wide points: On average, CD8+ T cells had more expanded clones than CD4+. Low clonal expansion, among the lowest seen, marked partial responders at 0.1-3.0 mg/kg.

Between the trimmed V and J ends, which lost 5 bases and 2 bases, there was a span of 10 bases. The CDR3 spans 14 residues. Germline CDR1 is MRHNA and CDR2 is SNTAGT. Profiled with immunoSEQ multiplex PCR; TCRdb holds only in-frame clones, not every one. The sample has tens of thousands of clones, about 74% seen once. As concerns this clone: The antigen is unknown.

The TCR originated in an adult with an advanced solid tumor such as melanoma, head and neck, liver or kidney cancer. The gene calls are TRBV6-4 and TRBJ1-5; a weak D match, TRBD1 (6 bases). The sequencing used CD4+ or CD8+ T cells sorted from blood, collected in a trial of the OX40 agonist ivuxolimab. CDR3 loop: CASSQQGGNQPQHF. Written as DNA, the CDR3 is TGTGCCAGCAGTCAACAGGGTGGCAATCAGCCCCAGCATTTT.